A selection of T cell receptor beta chains follows, all from one sample in a study of identical twins. TCRdb independently ran MiXCR on the 5' RACE reads; one entry per CDR3 protein. This table holds about 240,000 distinct CDR3 sequences, about 10% found once. Sample: memory T cells sorted from blood. The receptors originated from a man aged 50-59 years in good health. The CDR3 runs from the conserved cysteine through the conserved F or W.

v_gene	j_gene	CDR3aa
TRBV4-1	TRBJ1-2	CASSQRGAYTF
TRBV5-1	TRBJ2-3	CASSPGGFRDTQYF
TRBV5-4	TRBJ2-3	CASSLSRGSTDTQYF
TRBV5-1	TRBJ2-7	CASSVRPSSYEQYF
TRBV5-4	TRBJ2-5	CASSLDPGEETQYF
TRBV29-1	TRBJ2-7	CSGVAGGSSSYEQYF
TRBV6-5	TRBJ2-2	CASSYSIGDYAGELFF
TRBV20-1	TRBJ2-5	CSARGLAGVKTQYF
TRBV20-1	TRBJ2-7	CSASQMGGSGGDEQYF
TRBV25-1	TRBJ2-7	CASSGFSYEQYF
TRBV28	TRBJ2-3	CATQAGGPSTDTQYF
TRBV15	TRBJ2-4	CATSRDPGRGNIQYF
TRBV19	TRBJ2-1	CASSTIWNEQFF
TRBV4-2	TRBJ2-1	CASSQTQQGEINEQFF
TRBV12-3/TRBV12-4	TRBJ2-3	CASSLVGQGAGTDTQYF
TRBV5-1	TRBJ1-1	CASSLQGTTMNTEAFF
TRBV29-1	TRBJ1-1	CSVVGQSGTEAFF
TRBV20-1	TRBJ1-5	CSAEQMGGQPQHF
TRBV11-1	TRBJ2-4	CASSYGLAGAKNIQYF
TRBV11-1	TRBJ2-2	CASSFGPTGSPGELFF
TRBV3-1	TRBJ2-7	CASSQPGLGTYEQYF
TRBV12-3/TRBV12-4	TRBJ2-1	CASSPQYSYNEQFF
TRBV12-3/TRBV12-4	TRBJ2-7	CASSSGTGGLKGEQYF
TRBV2	TRBJ2-5	CASTRGWQETQYF
TRBV12-3/TRBV12-4	TRBJ2-2	CASSAGWGVGTGELFF
TRBV7-9	TRBJ1-1	CASSLLSGDTEAFF
TRBV5-1	TRBJ2-7	CASSLDGRDEQYF
TRBV3-1	TRBJ1-6	CASSQSRGGYLHF
TRBV20-1	TRBJ2-1	CSAERHSNEQFF
TRBV6-5	TRBJ2-3	CASSYGSNTQYF
TRBV10-2	TRBJ1-6	CASSGNRVVSGNSPLHF
TRBV12-3/TRBV12-4	TRBJ2-5	CASSDRDPGLQETQYF
TRBV7-9	TRBJ1-1	CASSSNRGYTEAFF
TRBV4-2	TRBJ2-2	CASSQDLAGGVGELFF
TRBV20-1	TRBJ2-4	CSAHSQNIQYF
TRBV2	TRBJ2-7	CASSQGTERNEQYF
TRBV6-1	TRBJ1-6	CATTNPGRNSPLHF
TRBV20-1	TRBJ1-4	CSARDLGRGLDNEKLFF
TRBV5-1	TRBJ1-6	CASSLSGTGVSPLHF
TRBV3-1	TRBJ1-5	CASSQVPNQPQHF
TRBV7-9	TRBJ1-6	CASSLEIPDSPLHF
TRBV20-1	TRBJ2-7	CSARQDYEQYF
TRBV12-3/TRBV12-4	TRBJ1-2	CASSWDRTYGYTF
TRBV11-2	TRBJ2-5	CASSLKETQYF
TRBV5-1	TRBJ2-2	CASSLAEAAGELFF
TRBV6-5	TRBJ1-3	CASSYSRLGNTIYF
TRBV9	TRBJ2-5	CASSVSSGGQETQYF
TRBV7-8	TRBJ2-1	CASSLVLMTSYNEQFF
TRBV5-1	TRBJ2-2	CASSLSGQGPGELFF
TRBV7-2	TRBJ2-7	CASSLGFRSPYEQYF
TRBV20-1	TRBJ2-7	CSAQRDTYEQYF
TRBV12-3/TRBV12-4	TRBJ2-7	CASSLGGRPYEQYF